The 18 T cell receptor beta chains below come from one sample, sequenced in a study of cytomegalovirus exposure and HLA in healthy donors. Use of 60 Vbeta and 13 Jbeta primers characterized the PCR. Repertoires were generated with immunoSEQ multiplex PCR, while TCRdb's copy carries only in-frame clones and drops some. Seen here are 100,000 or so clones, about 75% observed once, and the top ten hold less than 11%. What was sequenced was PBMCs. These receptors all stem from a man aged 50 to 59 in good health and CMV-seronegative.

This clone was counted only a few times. The CDR3 DNA reads TGCGCCAGCAGCTTGGGGCGGGAGGGGCTTTATAGTGAGCAGTTCTTC. Residues: CASSLGREGLYSEQFF. V usage is TRBV5-1 and J usage is TRBJ2-1; 9 bases match TRBD2. CDR3 length: 16 residues. Germline CDR1 SGHRS, CDR2 YFSETQ. With V trimmed by 0 bases and J by 9 bases, 10 bases remained unmatched. The full variable domain, rest sourced from reference TRBV5-1 and TRBJ2-1, is KAGVTQTPRYLIKTRGQQVTLSCSPISGHRSVSWYQQTPGQGLQFLFEYFSETQRNKGNFPGRFSGRQFSNSRSEMNVSTLELGDSALYLCASSLGREGLYSEQFFGPGTRLTVL.

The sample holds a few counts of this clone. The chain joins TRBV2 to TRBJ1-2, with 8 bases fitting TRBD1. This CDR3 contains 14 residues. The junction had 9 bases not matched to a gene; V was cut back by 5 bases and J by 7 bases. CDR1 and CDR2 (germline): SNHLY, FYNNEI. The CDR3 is CASSPDREGIGYTF. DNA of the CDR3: TGTGCCAGCAGTCCGGACAGGGAGGGTATTGGCTACACCTTC.

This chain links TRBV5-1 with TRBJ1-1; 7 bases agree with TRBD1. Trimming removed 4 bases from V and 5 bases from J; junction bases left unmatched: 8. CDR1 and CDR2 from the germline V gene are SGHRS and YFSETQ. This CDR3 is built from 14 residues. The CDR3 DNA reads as TGCGCCAGCAGCGTACAGGGGAGTGGGACTGAAGCTTTCTTT. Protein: CASSVQGSGTEAFF.

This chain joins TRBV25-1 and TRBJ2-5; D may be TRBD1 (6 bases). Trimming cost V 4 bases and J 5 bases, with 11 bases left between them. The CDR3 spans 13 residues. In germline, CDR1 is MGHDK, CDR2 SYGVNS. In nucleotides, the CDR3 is TGTGCCAGCAGTGCCCTAGGGGGTGAGACCCAGTACTTC. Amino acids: CASSALGGETQYF.

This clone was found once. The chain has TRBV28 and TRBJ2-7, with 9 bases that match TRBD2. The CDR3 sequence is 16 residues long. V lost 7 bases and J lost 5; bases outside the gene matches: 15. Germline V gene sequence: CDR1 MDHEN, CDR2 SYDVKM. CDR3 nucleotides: TGTGCCAGCAAGTCTAGCGGGGTCGCCCTTAAAGACGAGCAGTACTTC. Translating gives CASKSSGVALKDEQYF.

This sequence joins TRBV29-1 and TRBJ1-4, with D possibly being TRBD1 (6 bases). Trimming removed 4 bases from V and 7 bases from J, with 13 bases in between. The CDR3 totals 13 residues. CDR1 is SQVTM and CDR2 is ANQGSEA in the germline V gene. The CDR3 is CSVVYRDSEKLFF. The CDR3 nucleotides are TGCAGCGTTGTGTACAGGGATTCTGAAAAACTGTTTTTT. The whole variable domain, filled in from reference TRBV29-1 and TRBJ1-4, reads SAVISQKPSRDICQRGTSLTIQCQVDSQVTMMFWYRQQPGQSLTLIATANQGSEATYESGFVIDKFPISRPNLTFSTLTVSNMSPEDSSIYLCSVVYRDSEKLFFGSGTQLSVL.

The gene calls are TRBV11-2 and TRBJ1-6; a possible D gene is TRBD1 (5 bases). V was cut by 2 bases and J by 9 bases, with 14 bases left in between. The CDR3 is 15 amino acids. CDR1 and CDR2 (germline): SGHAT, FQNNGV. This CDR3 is CASSLMYRRGSPLHF. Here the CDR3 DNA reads TGTGCCAGCAGCTTAATGTACAGGAGGGGTTCACCCCTCCACTTT.

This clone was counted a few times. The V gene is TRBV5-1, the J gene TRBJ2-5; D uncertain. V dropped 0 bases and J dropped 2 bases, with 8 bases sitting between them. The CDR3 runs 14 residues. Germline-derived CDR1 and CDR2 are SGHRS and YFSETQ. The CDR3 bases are TGCGCCAGCAGCTTGGGGCAGATACAAGAGACCCAGTACTTC. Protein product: CASSLGQIQETQYF.

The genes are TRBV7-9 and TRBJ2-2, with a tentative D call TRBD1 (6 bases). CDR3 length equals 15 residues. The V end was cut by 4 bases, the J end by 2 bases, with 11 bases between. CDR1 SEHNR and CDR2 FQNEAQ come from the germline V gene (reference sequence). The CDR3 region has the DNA TGTGCCAGCAGCTCCGGACAGCTAAACACCGGGGAGCTGTTTTTT. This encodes CASSSGQLNTGELFF.

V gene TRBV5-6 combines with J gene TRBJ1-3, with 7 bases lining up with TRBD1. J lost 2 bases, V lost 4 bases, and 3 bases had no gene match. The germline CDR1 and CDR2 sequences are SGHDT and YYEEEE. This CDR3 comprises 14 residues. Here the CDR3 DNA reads TGTGCCAGCAGCCGGGACAGAACTGGAAACACCATATATTTT. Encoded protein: CASSRDRTGNTIYF. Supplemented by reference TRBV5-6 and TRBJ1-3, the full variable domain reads DAGVTQSPTHLIKTRGQQVTLRCSPKSGHDTVSWYQQALGQGPQFIFQYYEEEERQRGNFPDRFSGHQFPNYSSELNVNALLLGDSALYLCASSRDRTGNTIYFGEGSWLTVV.

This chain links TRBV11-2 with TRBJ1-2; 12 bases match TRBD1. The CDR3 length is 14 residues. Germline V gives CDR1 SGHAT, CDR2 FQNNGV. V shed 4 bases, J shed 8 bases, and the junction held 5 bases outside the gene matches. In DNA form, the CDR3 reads TGTGCCAGCAGCTCTGGGACAGGGGGCTGGGGCTACACCTTC. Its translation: CASSSGTGGWGYTF.

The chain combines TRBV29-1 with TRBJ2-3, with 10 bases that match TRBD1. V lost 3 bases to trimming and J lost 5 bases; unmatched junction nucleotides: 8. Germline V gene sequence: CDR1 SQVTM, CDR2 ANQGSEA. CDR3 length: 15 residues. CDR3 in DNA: TGCAGCGTTGAGATGACAGGGGGCCATGTAGATACGCAGTATTTT. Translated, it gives CSVEMTGGHVDTQYF.

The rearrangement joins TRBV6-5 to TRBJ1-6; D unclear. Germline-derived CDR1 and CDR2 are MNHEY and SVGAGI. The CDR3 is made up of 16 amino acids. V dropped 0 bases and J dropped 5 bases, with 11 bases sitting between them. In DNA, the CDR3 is TGTGCCAGCAGTTACTCTGGCAGGCCCCATAATTCACCCCTCCACTTT. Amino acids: CASSYSGRPHNSPLHF.

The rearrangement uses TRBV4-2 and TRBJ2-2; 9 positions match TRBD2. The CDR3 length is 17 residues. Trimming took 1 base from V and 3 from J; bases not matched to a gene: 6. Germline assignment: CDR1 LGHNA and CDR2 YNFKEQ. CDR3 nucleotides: TGTGCCAGCAGCCAAGTGGGTAGCGGGAGTGACACCGGGGAGCTGTTTTTT. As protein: CASSQVGSGSDTGELFF.

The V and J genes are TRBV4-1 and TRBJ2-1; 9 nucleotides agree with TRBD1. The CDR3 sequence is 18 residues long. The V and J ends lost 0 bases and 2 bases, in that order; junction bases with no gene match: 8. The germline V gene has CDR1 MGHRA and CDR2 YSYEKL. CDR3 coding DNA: TGCGCCAGCAGCCAAGAAGGGGCCGGGACAGGGCCCTACAATGAGCAGTTCTTC. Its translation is CASSQEGAGTGPYNEQFF.

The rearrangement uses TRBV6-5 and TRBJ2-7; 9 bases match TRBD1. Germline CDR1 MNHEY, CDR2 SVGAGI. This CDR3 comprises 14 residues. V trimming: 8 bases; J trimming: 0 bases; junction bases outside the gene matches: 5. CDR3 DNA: TGTGCCAGCCGAGGGACAGGGAACTCCTACGAGCAGTACTTC. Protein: CASRGTGNSYEQYF.

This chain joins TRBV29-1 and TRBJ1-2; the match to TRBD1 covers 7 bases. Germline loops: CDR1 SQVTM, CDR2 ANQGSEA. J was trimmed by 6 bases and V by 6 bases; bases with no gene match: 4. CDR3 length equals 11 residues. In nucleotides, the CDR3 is TGCAGCGTCGACAGGGTCCATGGCTACACCTTC. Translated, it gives CSVDRVHGYTF.

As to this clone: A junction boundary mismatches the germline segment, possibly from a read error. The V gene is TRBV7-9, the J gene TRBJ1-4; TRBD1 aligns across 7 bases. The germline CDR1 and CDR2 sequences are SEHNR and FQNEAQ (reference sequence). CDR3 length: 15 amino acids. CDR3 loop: CSSSADRATNEKLFF. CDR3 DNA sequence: TGTTCCAGCAGCGCCGACAGGGCCACTAATGAAAAACTGTTTTTT. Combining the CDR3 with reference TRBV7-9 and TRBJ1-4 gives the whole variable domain DTGVSQNPRHKITKRGQNVTFRCDPISEHNRLYWYRQTLGQGPEFLTYFQNEAQLEKSRLLSDRFSAERPKGSFSTLEIQRTEQGDSAMYLCSSSADRATNEKLFFGSGTQLSVL.